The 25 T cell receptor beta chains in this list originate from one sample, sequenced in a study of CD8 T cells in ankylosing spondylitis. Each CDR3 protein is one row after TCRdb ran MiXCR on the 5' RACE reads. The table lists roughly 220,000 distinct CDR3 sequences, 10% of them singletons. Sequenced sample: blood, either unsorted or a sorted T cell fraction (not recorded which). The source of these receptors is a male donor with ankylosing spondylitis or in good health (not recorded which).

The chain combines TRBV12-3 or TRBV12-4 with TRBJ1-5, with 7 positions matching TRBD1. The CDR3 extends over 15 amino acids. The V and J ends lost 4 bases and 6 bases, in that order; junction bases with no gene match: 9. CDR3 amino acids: CASSYRQGVGQPQHF. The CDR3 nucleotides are TGTGCCAGCAGTTACAGGCAGGGGGTAGGTCAGCCCCAGCATTTT.

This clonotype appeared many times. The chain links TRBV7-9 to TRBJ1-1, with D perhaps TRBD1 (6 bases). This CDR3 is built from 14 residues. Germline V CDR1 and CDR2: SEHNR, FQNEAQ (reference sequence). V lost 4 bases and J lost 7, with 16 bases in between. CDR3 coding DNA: TGTGCCAGCAGCTCCGTTGACAGGACCAATGAAGCTTTCTTT. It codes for CASSSVDRTNEAFF.

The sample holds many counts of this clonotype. CDR3 amino acids: CASSQEPAGDNEQFF. CDR3 coding DNA: TGTGCCAGCAGCCAAGAACCCGCAGGAGACAATGAGCAGTTCTTC. The chain has TRBV4-2 and TRBJ2-1, with D unresolved. The CDR3 has 15 amino acids. The V gene lost 0 bases and the J gene lost 5 bases, with 11 bases spanning the gap. Germline values: CDR1 LGHNA, CDR2 YNFKEQ.

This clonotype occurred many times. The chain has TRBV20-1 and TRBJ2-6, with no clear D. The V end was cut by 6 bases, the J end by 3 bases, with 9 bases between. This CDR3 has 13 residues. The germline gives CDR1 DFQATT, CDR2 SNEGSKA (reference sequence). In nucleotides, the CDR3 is TGCAGTGCCGATATTGGTGGGGCCAACGTCCTGACTTTC. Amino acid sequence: CSADIGGANVLTF.

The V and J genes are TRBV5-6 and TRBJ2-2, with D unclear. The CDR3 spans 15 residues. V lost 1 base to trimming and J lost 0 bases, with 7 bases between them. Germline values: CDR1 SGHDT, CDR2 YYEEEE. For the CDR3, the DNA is TGTGCCAGCAGCTTGCCGGTATCGAACACCGGGGAGCTGTTTTTT. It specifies CASSLPVSNTGELFF.

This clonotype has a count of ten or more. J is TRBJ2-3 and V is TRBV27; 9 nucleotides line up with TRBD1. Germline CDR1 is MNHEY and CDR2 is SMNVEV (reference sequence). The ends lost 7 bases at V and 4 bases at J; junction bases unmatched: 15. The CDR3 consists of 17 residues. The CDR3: CASTRRPGQGISDTQYF. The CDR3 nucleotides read TGTGCCAGCACCCGCAGGCCTGGACAGGGGATCTCAGATACGCAGTATTTT.

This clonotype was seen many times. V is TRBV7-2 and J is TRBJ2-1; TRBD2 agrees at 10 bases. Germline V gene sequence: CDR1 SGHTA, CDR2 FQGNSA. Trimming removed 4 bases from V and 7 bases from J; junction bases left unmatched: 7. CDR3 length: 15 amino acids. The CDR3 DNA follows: TGTGCCAGCAGCTCGCAGCGGGGGGGCCCGAATGAGCAGTTCTTC. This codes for CASSSQRGGPNEQFF.

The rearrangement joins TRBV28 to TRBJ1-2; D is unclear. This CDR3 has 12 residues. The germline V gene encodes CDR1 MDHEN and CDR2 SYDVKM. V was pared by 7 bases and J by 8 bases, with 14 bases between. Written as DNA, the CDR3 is TGTGCCAGCACCCAATCATTACGGGGCTACACCTTC. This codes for CASTQSLRGYTF.

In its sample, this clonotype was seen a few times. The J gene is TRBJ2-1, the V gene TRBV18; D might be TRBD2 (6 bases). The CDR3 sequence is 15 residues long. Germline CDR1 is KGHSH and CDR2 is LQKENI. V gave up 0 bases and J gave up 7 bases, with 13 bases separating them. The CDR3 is CASSPPRGLTNEQFF. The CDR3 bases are TGTGCCAGCTCACCACCGAGAGGACTAACAAATGAGCAGTTCTTC.

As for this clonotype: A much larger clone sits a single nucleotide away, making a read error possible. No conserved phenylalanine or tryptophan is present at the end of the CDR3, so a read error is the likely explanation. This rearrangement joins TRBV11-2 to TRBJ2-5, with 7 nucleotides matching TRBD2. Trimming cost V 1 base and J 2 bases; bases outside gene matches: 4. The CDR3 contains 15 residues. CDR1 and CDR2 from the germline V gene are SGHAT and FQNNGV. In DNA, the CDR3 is TGTGCCAGCAGCTTAGCGGGGGGAGGACAAGAGACCCAGTACTCC. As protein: CASSLAGGGQETQYS.

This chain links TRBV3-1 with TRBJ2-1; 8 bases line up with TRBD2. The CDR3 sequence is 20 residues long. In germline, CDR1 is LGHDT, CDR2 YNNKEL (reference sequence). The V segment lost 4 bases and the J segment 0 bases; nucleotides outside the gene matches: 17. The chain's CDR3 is CASSPPWAGGSESSYNEQFF. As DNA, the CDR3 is TGTGCCAGCAGCCCCCCCTGGGCGGGGGGCTCCGAGAGCTCCTACAATGAGCAGTTCTTC.

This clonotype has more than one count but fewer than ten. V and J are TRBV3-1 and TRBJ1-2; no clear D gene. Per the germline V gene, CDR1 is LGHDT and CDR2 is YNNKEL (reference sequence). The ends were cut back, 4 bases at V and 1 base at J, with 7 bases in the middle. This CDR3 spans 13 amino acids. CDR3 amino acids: CASSPTRNYGYTF. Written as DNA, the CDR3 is TGTGCCAGCAGCCCGACTCGTAACTATGGCTACACCTTC.

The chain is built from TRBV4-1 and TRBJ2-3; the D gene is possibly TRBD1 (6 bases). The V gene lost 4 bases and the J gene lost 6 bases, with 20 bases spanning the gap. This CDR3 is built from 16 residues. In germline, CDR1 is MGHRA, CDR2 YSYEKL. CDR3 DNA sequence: TGCGCCAGCAGCCCCGGGACACGTCGGTTGTCGGATACGCAGTATTTT. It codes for CASSPGTRRLSDTQYF.

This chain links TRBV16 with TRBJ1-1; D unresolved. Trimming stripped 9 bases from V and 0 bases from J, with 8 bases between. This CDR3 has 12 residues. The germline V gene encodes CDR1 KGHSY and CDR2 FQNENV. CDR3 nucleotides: TGTGCCAGTAGTCAGATGAACACTGAAGCTTTCTTT. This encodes CASSQMNTEAFF.

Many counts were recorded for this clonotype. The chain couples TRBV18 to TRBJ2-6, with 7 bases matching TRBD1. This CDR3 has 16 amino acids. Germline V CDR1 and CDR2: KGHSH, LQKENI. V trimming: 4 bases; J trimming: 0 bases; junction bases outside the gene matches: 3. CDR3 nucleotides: TGTGCCAGCTCACAGGGACAGATCTCTGGGGCCAACGTCCTGACTTTC. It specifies CASSQGQISGANVLTF.

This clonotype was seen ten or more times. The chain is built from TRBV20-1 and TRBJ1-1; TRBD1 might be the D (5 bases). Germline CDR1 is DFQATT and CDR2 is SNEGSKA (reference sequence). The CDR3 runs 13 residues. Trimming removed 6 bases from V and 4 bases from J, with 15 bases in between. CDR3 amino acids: CSAVEGPGTEAFF. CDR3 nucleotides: TGCAGTGCCGTGGAGGGGCCGGGCACTGAAGCTTTCTTT.

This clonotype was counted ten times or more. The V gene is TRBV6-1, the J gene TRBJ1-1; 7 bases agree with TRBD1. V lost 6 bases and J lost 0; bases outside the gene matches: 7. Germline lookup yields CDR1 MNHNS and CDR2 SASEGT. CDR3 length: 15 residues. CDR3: CASRTGQNMNTEAFF. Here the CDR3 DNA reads TGTGCCAGCAGAACGGGACAGAACATGAACACTGAAGCTTTCTTT.

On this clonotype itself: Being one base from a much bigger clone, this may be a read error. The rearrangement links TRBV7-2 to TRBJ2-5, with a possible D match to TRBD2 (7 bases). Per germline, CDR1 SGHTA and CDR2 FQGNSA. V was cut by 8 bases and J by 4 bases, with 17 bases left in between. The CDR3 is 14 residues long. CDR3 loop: CASRLRGATETQYF. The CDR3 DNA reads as TGTGCCAGCCGCCTTCGGGGGGCGACAGAGACCCAGTACTTC.

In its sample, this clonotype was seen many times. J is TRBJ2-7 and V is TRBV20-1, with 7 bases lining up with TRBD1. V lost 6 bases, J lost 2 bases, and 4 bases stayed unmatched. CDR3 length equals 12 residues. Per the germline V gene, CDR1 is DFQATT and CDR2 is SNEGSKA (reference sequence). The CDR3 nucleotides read TGCAGTGCCCCGGACAGGACCTACGAGCAGTACTTC. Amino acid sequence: CSAPDRTYEQYF.

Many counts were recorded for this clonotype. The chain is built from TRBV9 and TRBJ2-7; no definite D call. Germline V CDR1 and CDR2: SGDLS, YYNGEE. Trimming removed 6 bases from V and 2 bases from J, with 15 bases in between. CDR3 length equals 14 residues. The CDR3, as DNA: TGTGCCAGCACCCCTGGTAGTTTCCCCTACGAGCAGTACTTC. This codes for CASTPGSFPYEQYF.

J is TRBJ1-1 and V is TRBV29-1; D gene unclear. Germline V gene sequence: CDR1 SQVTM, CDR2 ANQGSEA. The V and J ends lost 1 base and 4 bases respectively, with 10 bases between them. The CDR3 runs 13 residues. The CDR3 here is CSVEGRERTEAFF. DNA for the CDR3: TGCAGCGTTGAAGGTAGGGAGCGCACTGAAGCTTTCTTT.

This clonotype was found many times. CDR3 in amino acids: CASSLAGDSFEQYF. The CDR3 DNA sequence: TGTGCCAGCAGCTTAGCGGGGGACTCGTTCGAGCAGTACTTC. The chain joins TRBV7-2 to TRBJ2-7; weak D call: TRBD2 (6 bases). The germline CDR1 and CDR2 sequences are SGHTA and FQGNSA. CDR3 length: 14 amino acids. V dropped 0 bases and J dropped 6 bases, with 12 bases sitting between them.

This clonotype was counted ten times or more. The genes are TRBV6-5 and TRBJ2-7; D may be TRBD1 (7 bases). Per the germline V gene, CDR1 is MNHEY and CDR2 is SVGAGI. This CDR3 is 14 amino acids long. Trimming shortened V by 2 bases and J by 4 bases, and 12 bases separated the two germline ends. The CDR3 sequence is CASSYGQGGYEQYF. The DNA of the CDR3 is TGTGCCAGCAGTTACGGGCAGGGGGGATACGAGCAGTACTTC.

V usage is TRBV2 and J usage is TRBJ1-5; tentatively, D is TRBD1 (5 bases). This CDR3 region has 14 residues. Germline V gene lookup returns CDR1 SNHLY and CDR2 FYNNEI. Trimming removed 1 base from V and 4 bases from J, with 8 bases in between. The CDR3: CASSEGQKNQPQHF. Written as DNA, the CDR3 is TGTGCCAGCAGTGAAGGACAGAAAAATCAGCCCCAGCATTTT.

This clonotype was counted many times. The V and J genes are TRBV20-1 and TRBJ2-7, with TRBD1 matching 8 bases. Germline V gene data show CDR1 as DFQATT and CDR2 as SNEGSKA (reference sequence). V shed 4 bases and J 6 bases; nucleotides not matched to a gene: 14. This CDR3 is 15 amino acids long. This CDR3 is CSAKSTTGAVLEQYF. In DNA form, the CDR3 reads TGCAGTGCTAAATCCACGACAGGGGCTGTACTCGAGCAGTACTTC.